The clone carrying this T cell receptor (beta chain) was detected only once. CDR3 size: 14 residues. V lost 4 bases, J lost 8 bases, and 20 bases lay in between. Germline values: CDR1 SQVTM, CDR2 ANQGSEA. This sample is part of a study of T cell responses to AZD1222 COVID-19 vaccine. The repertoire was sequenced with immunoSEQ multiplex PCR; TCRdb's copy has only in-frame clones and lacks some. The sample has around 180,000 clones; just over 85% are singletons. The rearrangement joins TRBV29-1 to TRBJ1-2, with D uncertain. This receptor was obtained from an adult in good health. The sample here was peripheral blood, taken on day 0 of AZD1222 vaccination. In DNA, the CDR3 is TGCAGCGTTGGGGTGACACCCCCCCGATGGGGCTACACCTTC. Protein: CSVGVTPPRWGYTF.